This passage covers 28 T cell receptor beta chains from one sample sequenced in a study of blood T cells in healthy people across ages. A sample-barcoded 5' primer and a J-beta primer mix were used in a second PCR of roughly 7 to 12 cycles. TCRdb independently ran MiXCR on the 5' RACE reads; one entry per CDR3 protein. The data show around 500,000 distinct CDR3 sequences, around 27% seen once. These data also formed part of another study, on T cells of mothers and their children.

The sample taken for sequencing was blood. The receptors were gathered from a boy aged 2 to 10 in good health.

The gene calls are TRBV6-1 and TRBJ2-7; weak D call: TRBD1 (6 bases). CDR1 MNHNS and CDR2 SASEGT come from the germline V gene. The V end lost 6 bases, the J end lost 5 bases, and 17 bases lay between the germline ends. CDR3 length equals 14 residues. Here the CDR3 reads CASSFTQGPDEQYF. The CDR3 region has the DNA TGTGCCAGCAGCTTTACACAGGGACCCGACGAGCAGTACTTC.

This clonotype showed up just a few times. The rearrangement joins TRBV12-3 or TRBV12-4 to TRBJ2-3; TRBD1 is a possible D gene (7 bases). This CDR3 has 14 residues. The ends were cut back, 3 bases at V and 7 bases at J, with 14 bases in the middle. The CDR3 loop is CASSFGQGGNTQYF. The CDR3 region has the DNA TGTGCCAGCAGTTTTGGGCAGGGGGGAAATACGCAGTATTTT.

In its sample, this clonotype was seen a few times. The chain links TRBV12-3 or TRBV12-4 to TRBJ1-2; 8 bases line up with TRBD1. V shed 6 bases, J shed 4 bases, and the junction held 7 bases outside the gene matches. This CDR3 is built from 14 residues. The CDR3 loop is CASRRQGRSYGYTF. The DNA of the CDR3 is TGTGCCAGCAGAAGACAGGGGAGGAGCTATGGCTACACCTTC.

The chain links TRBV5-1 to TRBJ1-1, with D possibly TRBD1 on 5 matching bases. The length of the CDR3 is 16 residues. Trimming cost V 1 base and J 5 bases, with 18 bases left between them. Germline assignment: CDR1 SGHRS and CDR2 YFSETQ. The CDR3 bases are TGCGCCAGCAGCTTGTGGGGTGGGGGAGTTGGGACTGAAGCTTTCTTT. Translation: CASSLWGGGVGTEAFF.

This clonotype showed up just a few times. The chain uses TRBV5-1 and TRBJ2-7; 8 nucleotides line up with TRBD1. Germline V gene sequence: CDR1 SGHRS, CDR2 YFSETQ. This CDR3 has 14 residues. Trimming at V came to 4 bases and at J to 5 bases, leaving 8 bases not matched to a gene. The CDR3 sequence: CASSLGQGSNEQYF. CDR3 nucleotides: TGCGCCAGCAGCCTTGGACAGGGATCGAACGAGCAGTACTTC. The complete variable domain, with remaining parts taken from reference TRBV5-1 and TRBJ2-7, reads KAGVTQTPRYLIKTRGQQVTLSCSPISGHRSVSWYQQTPGQGLQFLFEYFSETQRNKGNFPGRFSGRQFSNSRSEMNVSTLELGDSALYLCASSLGQGSNEQYFGPGTRLTVT.

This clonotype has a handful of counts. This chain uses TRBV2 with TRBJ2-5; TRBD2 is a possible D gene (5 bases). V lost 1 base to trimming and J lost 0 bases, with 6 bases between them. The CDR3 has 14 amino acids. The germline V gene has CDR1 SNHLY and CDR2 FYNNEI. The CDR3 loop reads CASSEDGNQETQYF. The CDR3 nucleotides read TGTGCCAGCAGTGAAGACGGGAACCAAGAGACCCAGTACTTC.

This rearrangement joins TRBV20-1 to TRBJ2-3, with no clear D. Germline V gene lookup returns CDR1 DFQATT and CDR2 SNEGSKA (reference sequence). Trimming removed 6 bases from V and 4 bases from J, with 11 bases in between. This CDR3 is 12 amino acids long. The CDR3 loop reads CSAERPPDTQYF. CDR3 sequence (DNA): TGCAGTGCGGAGCGCCCCCCAGATACGCAGTATTTT.

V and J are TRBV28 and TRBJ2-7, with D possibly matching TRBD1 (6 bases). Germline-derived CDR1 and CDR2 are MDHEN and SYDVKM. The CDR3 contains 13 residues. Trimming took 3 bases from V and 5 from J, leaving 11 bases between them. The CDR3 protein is CASSFPGVNEQYF. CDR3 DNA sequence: TGTGCCAGCAGTTTCCCAGGGGTCAACGAGCAGTACTTC.

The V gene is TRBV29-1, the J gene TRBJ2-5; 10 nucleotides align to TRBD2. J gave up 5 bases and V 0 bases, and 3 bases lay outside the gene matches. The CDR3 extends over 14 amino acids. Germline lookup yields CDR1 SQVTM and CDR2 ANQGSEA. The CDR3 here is CSVEESGGAETQYF. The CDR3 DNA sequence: TGCAGCGTTGAAGAGAGCGGGGGGGCCGAGACCCAGTACTTC. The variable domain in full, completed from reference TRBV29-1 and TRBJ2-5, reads SAVISQKPSRDICQRGTSLTIQCQVDSQVTMMFWYRQQPGQSLTLIATANQGSEATYESGFVIDKFPISRPNLTFSTLTVSNMSPEDSSIYLCSVEESGGAETQYFGPGTRLLVL.

CDR3 bases: TGTGCCACAAACTTCTATGGCTACACCTTC. Its translation is CATNFYGYTF. The genes are TRBV19 and TRBJ1-2, with D unclear. There are 10 residues in the CDR3. The V gene lost 10 bases and the J gene lost 4 bases, with 7 bases spanning the gap. Germline CDR1 is LNHDA and CDR2 is SQIVND (reference sequence).

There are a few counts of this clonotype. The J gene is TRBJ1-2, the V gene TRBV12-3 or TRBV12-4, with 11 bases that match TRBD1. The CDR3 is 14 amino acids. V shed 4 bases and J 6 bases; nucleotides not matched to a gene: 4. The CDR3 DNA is TGTGCCAGCAGTTCCCGGACAGGGGGCCATGGCTACACCTTC. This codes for CASSSRTGGHGYTF.

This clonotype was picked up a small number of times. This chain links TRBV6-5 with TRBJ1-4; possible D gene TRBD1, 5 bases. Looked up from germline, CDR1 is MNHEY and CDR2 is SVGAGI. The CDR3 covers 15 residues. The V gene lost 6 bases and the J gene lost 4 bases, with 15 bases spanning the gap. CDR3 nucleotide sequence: TGTGCCAGCAGCCCGGGGGATAGCCGTAATGAAAAACTGTTTTTT. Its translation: CASSPGDSRNEKLFF.

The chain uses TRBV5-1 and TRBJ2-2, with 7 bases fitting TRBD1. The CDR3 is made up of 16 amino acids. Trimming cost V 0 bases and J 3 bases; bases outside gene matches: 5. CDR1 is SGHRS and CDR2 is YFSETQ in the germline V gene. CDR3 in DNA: TGCGCCAGCAGCTTGGATAAAGGGGGCGACACCGGGGAGCTGTTTTTT. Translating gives CASSLDKGGDTGELFF. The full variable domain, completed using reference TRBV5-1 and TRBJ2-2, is KAGVTQTPRYLIKTRGQQVTLSCSPISGHRSVSWYQQTPGQGLQFLFEYFSETQRNKGNFPGRFSGRQFSNSRSEMNVSTLELGDSALYLCASSLDKGGDTGELFFGEGSRLTVL.

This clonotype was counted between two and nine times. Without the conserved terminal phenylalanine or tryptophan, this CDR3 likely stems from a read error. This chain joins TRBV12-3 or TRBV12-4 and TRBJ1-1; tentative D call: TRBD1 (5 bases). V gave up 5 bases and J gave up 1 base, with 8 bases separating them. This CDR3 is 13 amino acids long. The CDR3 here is CASSLGPNTEAFL. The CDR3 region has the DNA TGTGCCAGCAGTCTGGGACCGAACACTGAAGCTTTCCTT.

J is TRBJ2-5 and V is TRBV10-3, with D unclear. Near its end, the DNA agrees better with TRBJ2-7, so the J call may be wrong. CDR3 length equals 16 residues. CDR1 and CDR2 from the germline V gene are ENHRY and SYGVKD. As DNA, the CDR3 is TGTGCCATCAGTGAGAAAGAGACTCCGGGCTACCACGAGCAGTACTTC. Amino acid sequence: CAISEKETPGYHEQYF.

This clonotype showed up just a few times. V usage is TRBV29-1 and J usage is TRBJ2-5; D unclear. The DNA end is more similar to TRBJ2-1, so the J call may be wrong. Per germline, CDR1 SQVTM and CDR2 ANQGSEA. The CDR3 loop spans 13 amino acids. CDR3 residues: CSVAAPLSLSQFF. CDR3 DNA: TGCAGCGTTGCCGCCCCCCTCTCGTTATCGCAGTTCTTC.

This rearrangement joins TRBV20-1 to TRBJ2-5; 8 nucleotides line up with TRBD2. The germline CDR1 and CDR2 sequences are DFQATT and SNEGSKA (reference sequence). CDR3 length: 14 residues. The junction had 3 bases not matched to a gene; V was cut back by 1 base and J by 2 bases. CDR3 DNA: TGCAGTGCTAGAGTGCCGGGGGGGCAAGAGACCCAGTACTTC. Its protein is CSARVPGGQETQYF.

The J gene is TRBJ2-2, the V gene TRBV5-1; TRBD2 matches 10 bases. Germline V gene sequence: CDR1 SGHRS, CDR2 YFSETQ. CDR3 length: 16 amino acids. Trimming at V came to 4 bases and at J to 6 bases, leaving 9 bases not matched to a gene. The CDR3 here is CASSASSGRAAGELFF. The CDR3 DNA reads TGCGCCAGCAGCGCATCTAGCGGGAGAGCGGCCGGGGAGCTGTTTTTT.

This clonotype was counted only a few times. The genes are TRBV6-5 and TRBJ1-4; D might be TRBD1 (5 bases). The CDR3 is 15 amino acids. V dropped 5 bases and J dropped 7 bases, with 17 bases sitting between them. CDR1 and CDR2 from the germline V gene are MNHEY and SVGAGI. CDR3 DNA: TGTGCCAGCAGTCGGAAATTCGGGACGCTTGAAAAACTGTTTTTT. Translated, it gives CASSRKFGTLEKLFF.

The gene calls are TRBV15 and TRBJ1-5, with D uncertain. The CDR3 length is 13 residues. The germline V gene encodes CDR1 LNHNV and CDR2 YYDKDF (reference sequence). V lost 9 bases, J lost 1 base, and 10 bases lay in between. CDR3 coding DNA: TGTGCCACGTCGGGGTACAGCAATCAGCCCCAGCATTTT. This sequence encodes CATSGYSNQPQHF.

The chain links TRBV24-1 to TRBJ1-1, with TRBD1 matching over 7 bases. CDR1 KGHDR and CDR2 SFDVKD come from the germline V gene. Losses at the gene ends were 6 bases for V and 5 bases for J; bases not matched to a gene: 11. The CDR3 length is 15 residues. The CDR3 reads CATSSPGQLVTEAFF. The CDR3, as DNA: TGTGCCACCAGTTCCCCGGGACAGCTGGTGACTGAAGCTTTCTTT.

Here the CDR3 reads CASGQQGLNTGELFF. The CDR3 DNA reads TGTGCAAGCGGGCAACAGGGGTTGAACACCGGGGAGCTGTTTTTT. The chain links TRBV2 to TRBJ2-2; D might be TRBD1 (7 bases). The germline V gene encodes CDR1 SNHLY and CDR2 FYNNEI. This CDR3 spans 15 amino acids.

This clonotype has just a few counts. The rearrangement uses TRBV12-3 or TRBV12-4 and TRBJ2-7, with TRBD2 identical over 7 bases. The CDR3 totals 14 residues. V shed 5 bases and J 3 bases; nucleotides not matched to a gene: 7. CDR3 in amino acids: CASSPSASGYEQYF. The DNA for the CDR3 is TGTGCCAGCAGTCCCTCGGCTAGCGGCTACGAGCAGTACTTC.

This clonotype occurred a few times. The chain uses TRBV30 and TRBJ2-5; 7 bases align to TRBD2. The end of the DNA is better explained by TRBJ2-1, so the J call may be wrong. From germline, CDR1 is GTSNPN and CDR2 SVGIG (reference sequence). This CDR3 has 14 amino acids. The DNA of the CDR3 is TGTGCCTGGAGCGAACTAGCGCGCCGCAATGAGCAGTTCTTC. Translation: CAWSELARRNEQFF.

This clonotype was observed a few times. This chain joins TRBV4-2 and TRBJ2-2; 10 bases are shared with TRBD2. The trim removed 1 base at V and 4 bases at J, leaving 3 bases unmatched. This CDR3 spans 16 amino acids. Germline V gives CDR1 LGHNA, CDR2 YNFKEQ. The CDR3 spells CASSQGASGSTGELFF. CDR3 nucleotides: TGTGCCAGCAGCCAAGGCGCTAGCGGGAGCACCGGGGAGCTGTTTTTT.

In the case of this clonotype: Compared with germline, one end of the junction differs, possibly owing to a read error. In nucleotides, the CDR3 is TGTGCCACCAGCAGAGTAAGGGACAGGCTTCATTTT. Amino acids: CATSRVRDRLHF. This chain uses TRBV15 with TRBJ1-3, with TRBD1 matching over 8 bases. Germline assignment: CDR1 LNHNV and CDR2 YYDKDF (reference sequence). The CDR3 consists of 12 residues.

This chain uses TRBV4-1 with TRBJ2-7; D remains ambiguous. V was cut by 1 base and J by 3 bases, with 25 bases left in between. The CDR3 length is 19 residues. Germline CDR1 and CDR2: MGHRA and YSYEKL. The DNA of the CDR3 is TGCGCCAGCAGCCAAGGACACCAGGAAGGGCTACTAAAAAACTACGAGCAGTACTTC. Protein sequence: CASSQGHQEGLLKNYEQYF.

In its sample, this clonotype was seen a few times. CDR3 region: CASSHVIAGGPYNEQFF. DNA for the CDR3: TGTGCCAGCAGCCACGTCATAGCGGGGGGGCCCTACAATGAGCAGTTCTTC. The chain is built from TRBV3-1 and TRBJ2-1; 11 bases are shared with TRBD2. The junction had 6 bases not matched to a gene; V was cut back by 3 bases and J by 2 bases. The CDR3 covers 17 residues. CDR1 LGHDT and CDR2 YNNKEL come from the germline V gene (reference sequence).